The clone carrying this T cell receptor (beta chain) was detected only a few times. Participants came from about 23 US areas, aged about 18 to 90 years. Assignment of participants to cohorts was predicated upon participant-reported clinical history. How the authors handled the data: Reference gene primer amplification yielded estimated nucleated cell counts. TCRdb's copy holds only in-frame clones and misses some; the assay was immunoSEQ multiplex PCR. The DNA was the basis for D and trimming; V, J and clone size are from that table. Of 200,000 to 250,000 clones listed, roughly 86% are singletons. V lost 1 base and J 7 bases, leaving 8 bases between the germline ends. CDR1 and CDR2 from the germline V gene are SGHTA and FQGNSA. The CDR3 loop spans 13 amino acids. The source of the sample is a study of blood T cell repertoires in COVID-19.

The receptor comes from a man aged 18-30 years with acute COVID-19. The rearrangement joins TRBV7-2 to TRBJ1-5; D is uncertain. The sequencing sample was made of PBMCs or T cells enriched from blood (not recorded which). The chain's CDR3 is CASSLGQVQPQHF. The CDR3 DNA reads as TGTGCCAGCAGCTTAGGGCAGGTCCAGCCCCAGCATTTT.